Following are 10 T cell receptor beta chains from one sample sequenced in a study of blood T cell repertoires in COVID-19. Using immunoSEQ multiplex PCR, the repertoire was profiled, and TCRdb retains in-frame clones only, with some absent. The repertoire consists of about 200,000 clones, with under 90% occurring once and the leading ten covering roughly 6.5%. The sequenced sample consisted of peripheral blood. Receptor source: a man aged 55 to 70 who had recovered from COVID-19.

This clone was detected once. This chain uses TRBV27 with TRBJ1-1, with TRBD1 matching 7 bases. In germline, CDR1 is MNHEY, CDR2 SMNVEV (reference sequence). With 5 bases clipped from V and 10 bases from J, the junction kept 4 bases outside the gene matches. This CDR3 is 11 amino acids long. This CDR3 reads CASSRTGRAFF. DNA for the CDR3: TGTGCCAGCAGTCGGACAGGAAGAGCTTTCTTT.

This chain connects TRBV6-2 or TRBV6-3 to TRBJ2-7, with no clear D. Germline CDR1 MNHEY, CDR2 SVGEGT. This CDR3 contains 13 residues. V lost 2 bases and J 0 bases, leaving 5 bases between the germline ends. DNA of the CDR3: TGTGCCAGCAGTTACCCGGGCTCCTACGAGCAGTACTTC. Residues: CASSYPGSYEQYF.

This chain connects TRBV7-6 to TRBJ2-3; D possibly corresponds to TRBD2 (6 bases). The germline V gene encodes CDR1 SGHVS and CDR2 FNYEAQ. The CDR3 sequence is 16 residues long. V dropped 1 base and J dropped 5 bases, with 16 bases sitting between them. In DNA, the CDR3 is TGTGCCAGCAGCTTAGATGGTGGCGGGGCCGGAGATACGCAGTATTTT. Its protein product is CASSLDGGGAGDTQYF.

The genes are TRBV7-3 and TRBJ2-7; 7 bases align to TRBD1. J gave up 6 bases and V 4 bases, and 6 bases lay outside the gene matches. This CDR3 is built from 13 residues. The germline V gene encodes CDR1 SGHTA and CDR2 FQGTGA. The CDR3 spells CASSSDRETEQYF. CDR3 DNA: TGTGCCAGCAGCTCCGACAGGGAGACCGAGCAGTACTTC.

This clone was seen more than once but under ten times. The V gene is TRBV6-5, the J gene TRBJ2-2; possible D gene TRBD1, 6 bases. This CDR3 region has 15 residues. CDR1 and CDR2 (germline): MNHEY, SVGAGI. The V gene lost 0 bases and the J gene lost 7 bases, with 12 bases spanning the gap. The CDR3 DNA sequence: TGTGCCAGCAGTTACTCCGGCAGGGGTTACGGGGAGCTGTTTTTT. It yields the protein CASSYSGRGYGELFF.

This rearrangement joins TRBV6-5 to TRBJ1-2; TRBD1 is a possible D gene (6 bases). Trimming pared 0 bases from V and 3 bases from J, leaving 11 bases between. The CDR3 totals 15 residues. The germline gives CDR1 MNHEY, CDR2 SVGAGI. DNA of the CDR3: TGTGCCAGCAGTTACTCGCGGGGGCCTTACTATGGCTACACCTTC. It codes for CASSYSRGPYYGYTF.

In this sample, this clone turned up once. The chain is built from TRBV30 and TRBJ1-4, with a possible D match to TRBD1 (5 bases). Trimming stripped 0 bases from V and 5 bases from J, with 10 bases between. The V gene's germline CDR1 is GTSNPN and CDR2 SVGIG (reference sequence). The CDR3 consists of 14 residues. CDR3 protein: CAWSVRAVNEKLFF. CDR3 sequence (DNA): TGTGCCTGGAGTGTCAGGGCCGTAAATGAAAAACTGTTTTTT.

The chain has TRBV18 and TRBJ1-2, with TRBD1 identical over 10 bases. Losses at the gene ends were 9 bases for V and 6 bases for J; bases not matched to a gene: 13. The CDR3 is 15 amino acids. In germline, CDR1 is KGHSH, CDR2 LQKENI. Here the CDR3 DNA reads TGTGCCAGTTCATTACAGGGACAGGGGATGAATGGCTACACCTTC. Translated: CASSLQGQGMNGYTF.

Written as DNA, the CDR3 is TGTGCCTGGAGGCCTAGCGGGAGCCGGAATGAGCAGTTCTTC. Its translation is CAWRPSGSRNEQFF. This chain connects TRBV30 to TRBJ2-1, with 10 bases that match TRBD2. CDR1 is GTSNPN, CDR2 SVGIG, per germline (reference sequence). The CDR3 has 14 amino acids. V trimming: 3 bases; J trimming: 7 bases; junction bases outside the gene matches: 6.

CDR3 DNA: TGCGCCAGCAGCACTGGACTAGCGAGTAGCACAGATACGCAGTATTTT. Translated, it gives CASSTGLASSTDTQYF. The rearrangement joins TRBV5-1 to TRBJ2-3; 9 bases align to TRBD2. In germline, CDR1 is SGHRS, CDR2 YFSETQ. CDR3 size: 16 residues. Trimming cost V 4 bases and J 0 bases; bases outside gene matches: 6.